A single sample gave rise to the 11 T cell receptor beta chains below, sequenced in a study of blood T cell repertoires in COVID-19. The data were produced by immunoSEQ multiplex PCR, yet TCRdb's version contains in-frame clones alone and is incomplete. The data contain 200,000 or so clones, around 90% of them singletons. Sequencing was performed on PBMCs or T cells enriched from blood (not recorded which). The source is a woman in her thirties who had recovered from COVID-19.

This clone was recorded once. Other DNA sequences in this sample translate to the same CDR3. The J gene is TRBJ1-5, the V gene TRBV5-1; 7 nucleotides line up with TRBD1. The CDR3 loop spans 14 amino acids. CDR1 and CDR2 (germline): SGHRS, YFSETQ. With V trimmed by 1 base and J by 2 bases, 0 bases remained unmatched. The CDR3 reads CASSLTGGNQPQHF. The CDR3 DNA follows: TGCGCCAGCAGCTTGACAGGGGGCAATCAGCCCCAGCATTTT.

On this clone: At one end the junction does not follow the germline gene, possibly because of a read error. V is TRBV7-7 and J is TRBJ2-5; 8 nucleotides agree with TRBD2. Germline V gene data show CDR1 as SSHAT and CDR2 as FNYEAQ (reference sequence). The CDR3 has 13 amino acids. CDR3 sequence (DNA): TGTGCTAGCAGCTCCTGGACTAGCCCGACCCAGTACTTC. Translated, it gives CASSSWTSPTQYF.

The V call is TRBV7-9, the J call TRBJ2-5, with D maybe TRBD2 (5 bases). Germline assignment: CDR1 SEHNR and CDR2 FQNEAQ (reference sequence). Trimming shortened V by 4 bases and J by 11 bases, and 20 bases separated the two germline ends. The CDR3 is 14 amino acids. CDR3 DNA sequence: TGTGCCAGCAGCTCCGATACACGTACGGCGGGTCAGTACTTC. Amino acids: CASSSDTRTAGQYF. Supplemented by reference TRBV7-9 and TRBJ2-5, the full variable domain reads DTGVSQNPRHKITKRGQNVTFRCDPISEHNRLYWYRQTLGQGPEFLTYFQNEAQLEKSRLLSDRFSAERPKGSFSTLEIQRTEQGDSAMYLCASSSDTRTAGQYFGPGTRLLVL.

The chain uses TRBV5-1 and TRBJ1-6; D is unclear. This CDR3 contains 14 residues. V lost 5 bases and J lost 10, with 16 bases in between. CDR1 and CDR2 (germline): SGHRS, YFSETQ. CDR3: CASSGGGFGSPLHF. Written as DNA, the CDR3 is TGCGCCAGCAGTGGCGGCGGATTCGGGTCACCCCTCCACTTT.

This clone was observed once. The chain combines TRBV19 with TRBJ2-3; maybe TRBD2 (6 bases). The V end was cut by 4 bases, the J end by 2 bases, with 10 bases between. Germline V CDR1 and CDR2: LNHDA, SQIVND (reference sequence). This CDR3 has 14 amino acids. The CDR3 loop reads CASSKRDSTDTQYF. The CDR3 DNA reads TGTGCCAGTAGTAAACGGGACTCCACAGATACGCAGTATTTT.

The chain recombines TRBV5-1 with TRBJ2-5; 7 bases are shared with TRBD1. This CDR3 has 14 residues. The trim removed 2 bases at V and 3 bases at J, leaving 4 bases unmatched. Germline V gene lookup returns CDR1 SGHRS and CDR2 YFSETQ. CDR3 DNA: TGCGCCAGCAGCTTAATTGACAGGGAAGAGACCCAGTACTTC. This codes for CASSLIDREETQYF.

The chain carries TRBV2 and TRBJ2-7; 9 positions match TRBD1. V was pared by 4 bases and J by 5 bases, with 3 bases of the junction left unmatched. The CDR3 spans 13 residues. The V gene's germline CDR1 is SNHLY and CDR2 FYNNEI. CDR3 sequence reads: CASSGTGVHEQYF. CDR3 coding DNA: TGTGCCAGCAGTGGGACAGGGGTCCACGAGCAGTACTTC.

This chain links TRBV9 with TRBJ1-1; 7 bases line up with TRBD1. Unmatched junction bases numbered 14, after V lost 3 bases and J lost 6 bases. CDR3 length: 16 residues. Per the germline V gene, CDR1 is SGDLS and CDR2 is YYNGEE. The CDR3 bases are TGTGCCAGCAGCGAGAAGACAGGGCTAGGCCCGGCTGAAGCTTTCTTT. Protein sequence: CASSEKTGLGPAEAFF. Supplemented by reference TRBV9 and TRBJ1-1, the full variable domain reads DSGVTQTPKHLITATGQRVTLRCSPRSGDLSVYWYQQSLDQGLQFLIQYYNGEERAKGNILERFSAQQFPDLHSELNLSSLELGDSALYFCASSEKTGLGPAEAFFGQGTRLTVV.

The chain couples TRBV24-1 to TRBJ2-5; D remains unclear. Germline CDR1 and CDR2: KGHDR and SFDVKD. There are 14 residues in the CDR3. V lost 4 bases and J 3 bases, leaving 11 bases between the germline ends. The chain's CDR3 is CATSESDPKETQYF. In nucleotides, the CDR3 is TGTGCCACCAGTGAATCAGATCCAAAAGAGACCCAGTACTTC.

This chain uses TRBV19 with TRBJ1-1; 7 positions agree with TRBD1. Germline lookup yields CDR1 LNHDA and CDR2 SQIVND (reference sequence). V trimming: 3 bases; J trimming: 4 bases; junction bases outside the gene matches: 5. This CDR3 contains 14 residues. CDR3 amino acids: CASSMTGSRTEAFF. CDR3 nucleotides: TGTGCCAGTAGTATGACAGGGAGTCGCACTGAAGCTTTCTTT.

Concerning this clone: The sample holds other DNA sequences that translate to the same CDR3. This chain joins TRBV5-6 and TRBJ1-4; 7 nucleotides line up with TRBD1. V lost 0 bases, J lost 7 bases, and 3 bases stayed unmatched. CDR1 is SGHDT and CDR2 is YYEEEE in the germline V gene. The CDR3 has 14 amino acids. In nucleotides, the CDR3 is TGTGCCAGCAGCTTGGACAGGGGTTTTGAAAAACTGTTTTTT. Translation gives CASSLDRGFEKLFF.